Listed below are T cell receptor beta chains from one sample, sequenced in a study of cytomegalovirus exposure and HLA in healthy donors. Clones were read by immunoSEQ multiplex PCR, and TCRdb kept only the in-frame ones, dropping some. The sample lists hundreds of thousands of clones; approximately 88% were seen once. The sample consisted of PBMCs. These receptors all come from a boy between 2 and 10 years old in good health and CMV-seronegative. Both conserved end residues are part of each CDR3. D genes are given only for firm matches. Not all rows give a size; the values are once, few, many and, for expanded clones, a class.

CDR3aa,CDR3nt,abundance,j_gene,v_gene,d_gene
CASSPRGGGEAFF,TGTGCCAGCAGCCCCCGGGGAGGGGGTGAAGCTTTCTTT,NA,TRBJ1-1,TRBV14,NA
CASSLGTREQYF,TGTGCCAGCTCCCTTGGGACTCGCGAGCAGTACTTC,NA,TRBJ2-7,TRBV18,NA
CAWSSGTVNSPLHF,TGTGCCTGGAGTAGCGGGACGGTTAATTCACCCCTCCACTTT,NA,TRBJ1-6,TRBV30,NA
CASSSRGEYGTVAEGQPQHF,TGTGCCAGCAGTTCTCGGGGAGAATACGGGACAGTCGCCGAGGGTCAGCCCCAGCATTTT,NA,TRBJ1-5,TRBV27,TRBD1
CSVELRGTGWRAFF,TGCAGCGTTGAATTGAGAGGGACAGGGTGGAGGGCTTTCTTT,NA,TRBJ1-1,TRBV29-1,TRBD1
CASSPRTDGQETQYF,TGTGCCAGCAGTCCCCGGACAGACGGCCAAGAGACCCAGTACTTC,NA,TRBJ2-5,TRBV27,NA
CASSVQGEGNQPQHF,TGTGCCAGCAGCGTACAGGGGGAAGGCAATCAGCCCCAGCATTTT,NA,TRBJ1-5,TRBV5-4,TRBD1
CASSLIGGGGYEQYF,TGTGCCAGCAGTTTAATCGGCGGGGGGGGCTACGAGCAGTACTTC,once,TRBJ2-7,TRBV27,TRBD2
CASSLAGGPSTDTQYF,TGCGCCAGCAGCTTGGCCGGGGGACCTAGCACAGATACGCAGTATTTT,NA,TRBJ2-3,TRBV5-1,NA
CASSWLTSPASGEQYF,TGCGCCAGCAGTTGGCTTACTAGTCCCGCCTCTGGGGAGCAGTACTTC,NA,TRBJ2-7,TRBV4-1,NA
CASSPQTGAGNTIYF,TGTGCCAGCTCACCGCAGACGGGGGCTGGAAACACCATATATTTT,NA,TRBJ1-3,TRBV18,NA